This entry lists 20 T cell receptor beta chains sequenced from one sample in a study of cytomegalovirus exposure and HLA in healthy donors. PCR primers comprised 60 Vbeta and 13 Jbeta primers. Profiling relied on immunoSEQ multiplex PCR, and the TCRdb table lists in-frame clones only, not all of them. The sample gives some 120,000 clones, around 69% of which show up once; 8.2% is in the top ten. Specimen: PBMCs. These receptors were taken from a woman in her 40s in good health and CMV-seropositive.

The chain uses TRBV4-3 and TRBJ2-1; 9 bases align to TRBD2. V shed 0 bases, J shed 4 bases, and the junction held 10 bases outside the gene matches. Germline CDR1 and CDR2: LGHNA and YSLEER. The CDR3 consists of 18 residues. CDR3 sequence (DNA): TGCGCCAGCAGCCAAGACGTCCCGCGGGGGGGCGTTTACAATGAGCAGTTCTTC. Protein: CASSQDVPRGGVYNEQFF.

This clone occurred once. The chain has TRBV29-1 and TRBJ2-1; D gene ambiguous. CDR1 and CDR2 (germline): SQVTM, ANQGSEA. The CDR3 sequence is 16 residues long. Trimming took 3 bases from V and 2 from J, leaving 17 bases between them. CDR3 DNA sequence: TGCAGCGTTGACCCACCGGGTTTGAGCCCCTACAATGAGCAGTTCTTC. This sequence encodes CSVDPPGLSPYNEQFF.

The rearrangement uses TRBV19 and TRBJ2-1, with D possibly matching TRBD2 (5 bases). The germline V gene has CDR1 LNHDA and CDR2 SQIVND (reference sequence). The CDR3 contains 12 residues. The V gene lost 7 bases and the J gene lost 5 bases, with 9 bases spanning the gap. This CDR3 is CASTDGNNEQFF. CDR3 sequence (DNA): TGTGCCAGTACAGACGGGAACAATGAGCAGTTCTTC.

The rearrangement uses TRBV5-4 and TRBJ2-5, with 7 bases identical to TRBD2. Trimming took 4 bases from V and 3 from J; bases not matched to a gene: 15. From germline, CDR1 is SGHNT and CDR2 YYREEE (reference sequence). The CDR3 has 17 residues. CDR3: CASSPPRRGLQEETQYF. CDR3 bases: TGTGCCAGCAGCCCACCCAGAAGGGGACTACAGGAAGAGACCCAGTACTTC.

V is TRBV5-1 and J is TRBJ1-1; D is ambiguous. This CDR3 spans 15 amino acids. With 4 bases removed from V and 3 bases from J, the gap between germline ends came to 16 bases. Germline-derived CDR1 and CDR2 are SGHRS and YFSETQ. Here the CDR3 reads CASSLTSPRDTEAFF. In DNA, the CDR3 is TGCGCCAGCAGCCTAACCTCTCCACGGGACACTGAAGCTTTCTTT.

The V gene is TRBV7-9, the J gene TRBJ1-1; D is possibly TRBD1 (5 bases). V was pared by 7 bases and J by 5 bases, with 11 bases between. Germline-derived CDR1 and CDR2 are SEHNR and FQNEAQ (reference sequence). The CDR3 extends over 12 amino acids. The CDR3 DNA reads as TGTGCCAGCACCTTCGGGGGGACTGAAGCTTTCTTT. The encoded protein is CASTFGGTEAFF. Complete variable domain (other parts from reference TRBV7-9 and TRBJ1-1): DTGVSQNPRHKITKRGQNVTFRCDPISEHNRLYWYRQTLGQGPEFLTYFQNEAQLEKSRLLSDRFSAERPKGSFSTLEIQRTEQGDSAMYLCASTFGGTEAFFGQGTRLTVV.

The chain couples TRBV5-4 to TRBJ1-1; TRBD1 matches 12 bases. Germline V gene lookup returns CDR1 SGHNT and CDR2 YYREEE (reference sequence). This CDR3 is built from 17 residues. V gave up 4 bases and J gave up 0 bases; unmatched junction bases: 7. The CDR3 DNA reads TGTGCCAGCAGCACAGGGACAGGGGGCGCGATGAACACTGAAGCTTTCTTT. It specifies CASSTGTGGAMNTEAFF. Looking up the rest from reference TRBV5-4 and TRBJ1-1 gives the full variable domain: ETGVTQSPTHLIKTRGQQVTLRCSSQSGHNTVSWYQQALGQGPQFIFQYYREEENGRGNFPPRFSGLQFPNYSSELNVNALELDDSALYLCASSTGTGGAMNTEAFFGQGTRLTVV.

The V and J genes are TRBV5-1 and TRBJ1-6, with D possibly matching TRBD1 (5 bases). The CDR3 totals 14 residues. The germline V gene has CDR1 SGHRS and CDR2 YFSETQ. V dropped 2 bases and J dropped 10 bases, with 13 bases sitting between them. CDR3 residues: CASSLGEGASPLHF. DNA of the CDR3: TGCGCCAGCAGCTTAGGGGAGGGAGCCTCACCCCTCCACTTT. The complete variable domain, with remaining parts taken from reference TRBV5-1 and TRBJ1-6, reads KAGVTQTPRYLIKTRGQQVTLSCSPISGHRSVSWYQQTPGQGLQFLFEYFSETQRNKGNFPGRFSGRQFSNSRSEMNVSTLELGDSALYLCASSLGEGASPLHFGNGTRLTVT.

V and J are TRBV6-5 and TRBJ2-7; 7 nucleotides match TRBD1. Germline lookup yields CDR1 MNHEY and CDR2 SVGAGI. V gave up 1 base and J gave up 2 bases; unmatched junction bases: 2. This CDR3 is 14 amino acids long. CDR3 residues: CASSYLDRTYEQYF. The CDR3 DNA reads TGTGCCAGCAGTTACTTGGACAGGACCTACGAGCAGTACTTC.

V usage is TRBV7-2 and J usage is TRBJ1-2; maybe TRBD1 (6 bases). The V and J ends lost 4 bases and 3 bases respectively, with 9 bases between them. Germline CDR1 and CDR2: SGHTA and FQGNSA. There are 13 residues in the CDR3. CDR3 protein: CASSYDRYYGYTF. The CDR3 DNA follows: TGTGCCAGCAGCTATGACAGGTACTATGGCTACACCTTC.

CDR3 nucleotide sequence: TGTGCCAGCAGTTCAGACGGTGGAGGGGAGACCCAGTACTTC. Residues: CASSSDGGGETQYF. The chain couples TRBV2 to TRBJ2-5; possibly TRBD2 for D (6 bases). V dropped 5 bases and J dropped 5 bases, with 15 bases sitting between them. This CDR3 spans 14 amino acids. Per the germline V gene, CDR1 is SNHLY and CDR2 is FYNNEI.

The genes are TRBV7-2 and TRBJ2-2; 8 bases line up with TRBD1. V dropped 5 bases and J dropped 7; count of bases not matched to a gene: 6. Germline CDR1 and CDR2: SGHTA and FQGNSA. The CDR3 spans 14 residues. This chain's CDR3 is CASSTRQGIGELFF. Here the CDR3 DNA reads TGTGCCAGCAGCACCCGACAGGGGATCGGGGAGCTGTTTTTT. Variable domain in full (rest from reference TRBV7-2 and TRBJ2-2): GAGVSQSPSNKVTEKGKDVELRCDPISGHTALYWYRQSLGQGLEFLIYFQGNSAPDKSGLPSDRFSAERTGGSVSTLTIQRTQQEDSAVYLCASSTRQGIGELFFGEGSRLTVL.

The chain recombines TRBV29-1 with TRBJ2-3, with 9 bases lining up with TRBD1. The germline CDR1 and CDR2 sequences are SQVTM and ANQGSEA. The J segment lost 5 bases and the V segment lost 7 bases, leaving 7 bases of the junction unmatched. The CDR3 totals 13 residues. The CDR3 DNA follows: TGCAGCGCAACAGGGGGCCAAGGAGATACGCAGTATTTT. Amino acid sequence: CSATGGQGDTQYF.

V is TRBV5-1 and J is TRBJ1-4; D is undetermined. Germline V gene lookup returns CDR1 SGHRS and CDR2 YFSETQ. This CDR3 has 14 amino acids. V lost 0 bases and J 4 bases, leaving 7 bases between the germline ends. The CDR3 loop is CASSLGSNNEKLFF. The CDR3 coding sequence is TGCGCCAGCAGCTTGGGCAGTAATAATGAAAAACTGTTTTTT.

The rearrangement joins TRBV5-1 to TRBJ2-1, with 9 positions matching TRBD2. V trimming: 7 bases; J trimming: 0 bases; junction bases outside the gene matches: 8. In germline, CDR1 is SGHRS, CDR2 YFSETQ. CDR3 size: 16 residues. The DNA for the CDR3 is TGCGCCAGCTTCCGCTCGCGGGGGGGCTCCTACAATGAGCAGTTCTTC. Its protein product is CASFRSRGGSYNEQFF.

This rearrangement joins TRBV2 to TRBJ1-5; D remains unclear. V lost 6 bases and J 3 bases, leaving 12 bases between the germline ends. The CDR3 spans 14 residues. Per the germline V gene, CDR1 is SNHLY and CDR2 is FYNNEI. The CDR3 spells CASRLWTTNQPQHF. CDR3 bases: TGTGCCAGCAGGCTCTGGACTACCAATCAGCCCCAGCATTTT.

This clone was seen a few times. The CDR3 nucleotides read TGCGCCAGCAGTGTTTTAAAGCGGGGGGTACTGGCTCCATCTTACAATGAGCAGTTCTTC. This codes for CASSVLKRGVLAPSYNEQFF. The rearrangement uses TRBV10-1 and TRBJ2-1; 9 bases line up with TRBD2. Per germline, CDR1 WNHNN and CDR2 SYGVQD (reference sequence). The CDR3 is 20 residues long. V trimming: 4 bases; J trimming: 4 bases; junction bases outside the gene matches: 20.

The rearrangement links TRBV4-3 to TRBJ2-5; 9 bases line up with TRBD2. The CDR3 loop spans 18 amino acids. Losses at the gene ends were 0 bases for V and 0 bases for J; bases not matched to a gene: 8. Germline loops: CDR1 LGHNA, CDR2 YSLEER. In DNA, the CDR3 is TGCGCCAGCAGCCAAGAATATATGCTAGCGGGGTACCAAGAGACCCAGTACTTC. It codes for CASSQEYMLAGYQETQYF.

This clone was seen just once. This rearrangement joins TRBV6-5 to TRBJ1-1, with 7 bases matching TRBD1. Germline CDR1 reads MNHEY; CDR2 reads SVGAGI. CDR3 length equals 11 residues. V lost 6 bases to trimming and J lost 11 bases; unmatched junction nucleotides: 6. CDR3 DNA sequence: TGTGCCAGCAGCAGAGGGGGCGACGCTTTCTTT. As protein: CASSRGGDAFF.

V usage is TRBV4-1 and J usage is TRBJ1-5, with D uncertain. CDR3 length: 15 amino acids. CDR1 is MGHRA and CDR2 is YSYEKL in the germline V gene. Between the trimmed V and J ends, which lost 3 bases and 3 bases, there was a span of 12 bases. CDR3 coding DNA: TGCGCCAGCAGCCAGTATGGTCAGGCCAATCAGCCCCAGCATTTT. Translating gives CASSQYGQANQPQHF.